The 15 T cell receptor beta chains reported below all come from one sample, sequenced in a study of siplizumab effects on memory and regulatory T cells. Coculturing at 37°C lasted 5 to 6 days for the mixed lymphocyte reaction cells. The antigens of these receptors remain unknown. Libraries were prepared by immunoSEQ multiplex PCR; TCRdb keeps only in-frame clonotypes and omits some of them. The sample holds about 15,000 clones, roughly 50% seen once. Sequenced input: CFSE-low (dividing) CD4+ T cells sorted from an allogeneic mixed lymphocyte reaction. These TCRs come from a human donor in good health; the cells came from an allogeneic mixed lymphocyte reaction.

The rearrangement joins TRBV5-8 to TRBJ2-3, with 16 positions matching TRBD2. The CDR3 totals 18 residues. Germline loops: CDR1 SGHTS, CDR2 YDEGEE. V shed 2 bases, J shed 6 bases, and the junction held 9 bases outside the gene matches. CDR3 in DNA: TGTGCCAGCAGCTTTTCCGGGACTAGCGGGGGGGCCCGGGATACGCAGTATTTT. As protein: CASSFSGTSGGARDTQYF. Based on the CDR3 plus reference TRBV5-8 and TRBJ2-3, the full variable domain is EAGVTQSPTHLIKTRGQQATLRCSPISGHTSVYWYQQALGLGLQFLLWYDEGEERNRGNFPPRFSGRQFPNYSSELNVNALELEDSALYLCASSFSGTSGGARDTQYFGPGTRLTVL.

The chain employs TRBV9 and TRBJ2-4, with a weak D call TRBD2 (6 bases). Germline assignment: CDR1 SGDLS and CDR2 YYNGEE. The CDR3 spans 18 residues. V lost 0 bases and J lost 2, with 18 bases in between. The CDR3 is CASSVVCRRGASKNIQYF. CDR3 DNA sequence: TGTGCCAGCAGCGTAGTTTGTCGGCGGGGAGCGTCCAAAAACATTCAGTACTTC.

The J gene is TRBJ2-7, the V gene TRBV11-3, with D unresolved. The length of the CDR3 is 14 residues. V was cut by 0 bases and J by 1 base, with 7 bases left in between. Germline values: CDR1 SGHNT, CDR2 YENEEA. The CDR3 loop is CASSLDGGSYEQYF. CDR3 in DNA: TGTGCCAGCAGCTTAGATGGCGGTTCCTACGAGCAGTACTTC.

The table lists this clone with a count of one. This chain connects TRBV19 to TRBJ2-7; 7 bases are shared with TRBD2. The germline V gene has CDR1 LNHDA and CDR2 SQIVND (reference sequence). This CDR3 is built from 15 residues. Germline trimming cut 3 bases from V and 5 bases from J; bases unmatched to any gene: 10. CDR3 region: CASSIGPGGANEQYF. The CDR3 nucleotides read TGTGCCAGTAGTATCGGCCCGGGGGGAGCCAACGAGCAGTACTTC.

This clone occurred once. This sequence joins TRBV15 and TRBJ1-3, with a tentative D call TRBD1 (6 bases). The CDR3 loop spans 15 amino acids. CDR1 is LNHNV, CDR2 YYDKDF, per germline (reference sequence). V lost 0 bases, J lost 2 bases, and 8 bases lay in between. This CDR3 reads CATSRDRGTGNTIYF. The CDR3 region has the DNA TGTGCCACCAGCAGAGACAGGGGAACTGGAAACACCATATATTTT. Supplemented by reference TRBV15 and TRBJ1-3, the full variable domain reads DAMVIQNPRYQVTQFGKPVTLSCSQTLNHNVMYWYQQKSSQAPKLLFHYYDKDFNNEADTPDNFQSRRPNTSFCFLDIRSPGLGDTAMYLCATSRDRGTGNTIYFGEGSWLTVV.

This clone was seen a handful of times. The chain couples TRBV4-1 to TRBJ1-6, with D possibly TRBD1 on 5 matching bases. This CDR3 is built from 16 residues. CDR1 is MGHRA, CDR2 YSYEKL, per germline. Trimming cost V 4 bases and J 9 bases, with 19 bases left between them. This chain's CDR3 is CASSPRGRPELSPLHF. The CDR3 nucleotides read TGCGCCAGCAGCCCCCGGGGCCGTCCTGAACTTTCACCCCTCCACTTT.

This clone was found once. The rearrangement links TRBV7-3 to TRBJ2-3, with 8 bases identical to TRBD2. The trim removed 0 bases at V and 6 bases at J, leaving 5 bases unmatched. The germline V gene has CDR1 SGHTA and CDR2 FQGTGA. CDR3 length: 15 amino acids. CDR3 DNA: TGTGCCAGCAGCTTAACGAACGGGAGGGTCGATACGCAGTATTTT. The encoded protein is CASSLTNGRVDTQYF. The full variable domain, in which reference TRBV7-3 and TRBJ2-3 provide the parts outside the CDR3, is GAGVSQTPSNKVTEKGKYVELRCDPISGHTALYWYRQSLGQGPEFLIYFQGTGAADDSGLPNDRFFAVRPEGSVSTLKIQRTERGDSAVYLCASSLTNGRVDTQYFGPGTRLTVL.

This sequence joins TRBV18 and TRBJ1-2; 7 bases fit TRBD1. The CDR3 is 13 amino acids. Germline V CDR1 and CDR2: KGHSH, LQKENI. J gave up 8 bases and V 6 bases, and 9 bases lay outside the gene matches. The chain's CDR3 is CASSTTGTVGYTF. The CDR3 coding sequence is TGTGCCAGCTCGACGACAGGGACGGTCGGCTACACCTTC.

The chain uses TRBV5-8 and TRBJ2-4, with TRBD1 matching over 7 bases. Germline CDR1 SGHTS, CDR2 YDEGEE. The J segment lost 0 bases and the V segment lost 3 bases, leaving 6 bases of the junction unmatched. The CDR3 contains 16 residues. Here the CDR3 reads CASSSRGSVAKNIQYF. As DNA, the CDR3 is TGTGCCAGCAGCTCCAGGGGGTCGGTAGCCAAAAACATTCAGTACTTC.

The chain joins TRBV6-6 to TRBJ2-5, with D tentatively TRBD2 (6 bases). The CDR3 runs to 14 residues. Germline V lookup: CDR1 MNHNY, CDR2 SVGAGI (reference sequence). Trimming took off 0 bases at V and 7 bases at J, with 12 bases between the two ends. This CDR3 is CASSYSTRYVTQYF. The CDR3 DNA sequence: TGTGCCAGCAGTTACTCGACTAGATATGTGACCCAGTACTTC.

The rearrangement joins TRBV7-6 to TRBJ2-1; D is unclear. The CDR3 has 13 amino acids. Germline CDR1 SGHVS, CDR2 FNYEAQ. Trimming left V 3 bases short and J 4 bases short, with 7 bases between. The CDR3 sequence: CASSFNYYNEQFF. The CDR3 DNA follows: TGTGCCAGCAGCTTCAATTATTACAATGAGCAGTTCTTC.

The chain recombines TRBV27 with TRBJ1-2; a weak D match, TRBD1 (5 bases). V was cut by 6 bases and J by 1 base, with 12 bases left in between. The CDR3 is made up of 14 amino acids. The V gene's germline CDR1 is MNHEY and CDR2 SMNVEV (reference sequence). The CDR3 loop reads CASRGWGGNYGYTF. CDR3 bases: TGTGCCAGCAGGGGATGGGGGGGTAACTATGGCTACACCTTC.

This chain connects TRBV7-2 to TRBJ1-1; no firm D call. Between the trimmed V and J ends, which lost 5 bases and 4 bases, there was a span of 14 bases. Germline loops: CDR1 SGHTA, CDR2 FQGNSA. The CDR3 covers 14 residues. The CDR3, as DNA: TGTGCCAGCAGCAAAACACGGAGGGCCACTGAAGCTTTCTTT. Its protein is CASSKTRRATEAFF.

The V gene is TRBV7-2, the J gene TRBJ2-5, with TRBD2 matching 9 bases. This CDR3 contains 16 residues. Germline V gene lookup returns CDR1 SGHTA and CDR2 FQGNSA. After removal of 5 bases from V and 3 bases from J, the junction contained 10 bases not matched to a gene. CDR3 in DNA: TGTGCCAGCAGCGCCGGGACTAGCCTAGGAGAAGAGACCCAGTACTTC. Protein: CASSAGTSLGEETQYF.

This clone has a handful of counts. The gene calls are TRBV5-1 and TRBJ2-1; 10 nucleotides align to TRBD2. The CDR3 is made up of 14 amino acids. The V gene's germline CDR1 is SGHRS and CDR2 YFSETQ. The ends lost 1 base at V and 8 bases at J; junction bases unmatched: 3. This CDR3 is CASSLTSGTDEQFF. CDR3 coding DNA: TGCGCCAGCAGCTTGACTAGCGGGACAGATGAGCAGTTCTTC.